Described below is a single TCR beta chain sequence and its context. Trimming took 2 bases from V and 3 from J, leaving 13 bases between them. The germline gives CDR1 SGDLS, CDR2 YYNGEE. The CDR3 covers 15 residues. This sample was taken from a study of CD8 T cells in ankylosing spondylitis. TCRdb reprocessed the 5' RACE reads with MiXCR, giving one entry per CDR3 protein. The table shows around 320,000 distinct CDR3 sequences, with 20% to 25% occurring only once. The receptor was derived from a female donor with ankylosing spondylitis or in good health (not recorded which). The specimen was blood, either unsorted or a sorted T cell fraction (not recorded which). The chain employs TRBV9 and TRBJ2-3, with a weak D call TRBD2 (6 bases). The CDR3 DNA reads as TGTGCCAGCAGCGTGGGGGGTTGGTGGACAGATACGCAGTATTTT. It yields the protein CASSVGGWWTDTQYF.